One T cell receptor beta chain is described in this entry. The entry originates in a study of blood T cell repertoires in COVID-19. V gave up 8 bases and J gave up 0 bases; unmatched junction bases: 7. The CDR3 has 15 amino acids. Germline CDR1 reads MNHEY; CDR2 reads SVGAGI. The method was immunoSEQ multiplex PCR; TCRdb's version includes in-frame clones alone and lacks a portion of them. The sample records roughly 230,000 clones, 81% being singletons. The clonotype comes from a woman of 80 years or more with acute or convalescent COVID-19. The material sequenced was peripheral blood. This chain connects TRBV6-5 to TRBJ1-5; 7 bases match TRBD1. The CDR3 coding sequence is TGTGCCAGCGGCCCCGGGACAGTTAGCAATCAGCCCCAGCATTTT. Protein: CASGPGTVSNQPQHF.